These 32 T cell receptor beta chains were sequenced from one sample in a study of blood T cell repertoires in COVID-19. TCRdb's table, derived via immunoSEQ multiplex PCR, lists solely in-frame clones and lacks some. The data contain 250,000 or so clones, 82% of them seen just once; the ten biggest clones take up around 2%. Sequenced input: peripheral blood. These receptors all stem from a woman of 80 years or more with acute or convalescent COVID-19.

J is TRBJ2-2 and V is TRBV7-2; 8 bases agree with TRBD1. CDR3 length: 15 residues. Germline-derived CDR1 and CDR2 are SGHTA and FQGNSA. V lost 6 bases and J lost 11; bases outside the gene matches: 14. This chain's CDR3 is CASRRALGGTGELFF. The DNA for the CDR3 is TGTGCCAGCAGACGCGCGCTAGGAGGGACAGGCGAGCTGTTTTTT.

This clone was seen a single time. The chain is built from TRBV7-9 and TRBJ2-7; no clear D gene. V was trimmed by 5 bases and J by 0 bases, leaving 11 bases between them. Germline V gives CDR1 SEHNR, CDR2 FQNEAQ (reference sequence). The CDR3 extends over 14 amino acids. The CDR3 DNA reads TGTGCCAGCAGCGCCGAGAGTTACTCCTACGAGCAGTACTTC. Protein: CASSAESYSYEQYF. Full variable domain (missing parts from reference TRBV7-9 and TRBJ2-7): DTGVSQNPRHKITKRGQNVTFRCDPISEHNRLYWYRQTLGQGPEFLTYFQNEAQLEKSRLLSDRFSAERPKGSFSTLEIQRTEQGDSAMYLCASSAESYSYEQYFGPGTRLTVT.

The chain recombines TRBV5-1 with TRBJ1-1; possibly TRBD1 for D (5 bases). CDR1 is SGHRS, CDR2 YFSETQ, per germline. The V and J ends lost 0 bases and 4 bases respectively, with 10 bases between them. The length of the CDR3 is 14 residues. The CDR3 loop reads CASSLDTGTTEAFF. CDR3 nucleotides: TGCGCCAGCAGCTTGGATACAGGTACCACTGAAGCTTTCTTT.

The DNA for the CDR3 is TGTGCCAGCAGGCCGGGACAGGCGAGAAACTATGGCTACACCTTC. Protein product: CASRPGQARNYGYTF. The chain carries TRBV2 and TRBJ1-2; 8 positions match TRBD1. Germline V gene data show CDR1 as SNHLY and CDR2 as FYNNEI. The CDR3 sequence is 15 residues long. V shed 6 bases and J 2 bases; nucleotides not matched to a gene: 8.

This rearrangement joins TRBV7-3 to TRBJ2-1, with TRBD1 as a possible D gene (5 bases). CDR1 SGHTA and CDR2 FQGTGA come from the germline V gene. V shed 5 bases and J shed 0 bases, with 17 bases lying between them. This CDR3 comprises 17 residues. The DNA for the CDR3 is TGTGCCAGCAGCCAAACGGGCAGGGCGAGCTCCTACAATGAGCAGTTCTTC. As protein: CASSQTGRASSYNEQFF.

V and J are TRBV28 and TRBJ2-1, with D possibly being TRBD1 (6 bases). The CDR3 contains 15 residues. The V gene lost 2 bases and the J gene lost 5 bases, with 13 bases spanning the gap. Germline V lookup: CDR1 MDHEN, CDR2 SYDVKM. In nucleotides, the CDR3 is TGTGCCAGCAGTTTACTTCCGGACAGACACAATGAGCAGTTCTTC. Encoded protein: CASSLLPDRHNEQFF.

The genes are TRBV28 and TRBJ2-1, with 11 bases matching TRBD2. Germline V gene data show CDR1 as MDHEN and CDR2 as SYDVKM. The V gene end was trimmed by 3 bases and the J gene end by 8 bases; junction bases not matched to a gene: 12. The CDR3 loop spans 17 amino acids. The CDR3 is CASSFPLAGGPSDEQFF. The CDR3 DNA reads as TGTGCCAGCAGTTTTCCGTTAGCGGGGGGGCCGTCGGATGAGCAGTTCTTC. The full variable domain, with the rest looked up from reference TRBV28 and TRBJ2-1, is DVKVTQSSRYLVKRTGEKVFLECVQDMDHENMFWYRQDPGLGLRLIYFSYDVKMKEKGDIPEGYSVSREKKERFSLILESASTNQTSMYLCASSFPLAGGPSDEQFFGPGTRLTVL.

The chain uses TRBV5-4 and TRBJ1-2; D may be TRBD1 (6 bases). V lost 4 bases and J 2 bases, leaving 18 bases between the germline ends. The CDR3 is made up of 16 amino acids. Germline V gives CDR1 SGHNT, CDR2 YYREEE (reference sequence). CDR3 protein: CASSPFMTGINYGYTF. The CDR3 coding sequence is TGTGCCAGCAGCCCGTTTATGACAGGTATAAACTATGGCTACACCTTC.

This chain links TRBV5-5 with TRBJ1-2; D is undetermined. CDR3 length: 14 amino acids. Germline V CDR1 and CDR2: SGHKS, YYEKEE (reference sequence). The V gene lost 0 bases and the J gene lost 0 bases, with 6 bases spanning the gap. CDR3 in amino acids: CASSLDLANYGYTF. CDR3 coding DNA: TGTGCCAGCAGCTTGGACTTAGCTAACTATGGCTACACCTTC.

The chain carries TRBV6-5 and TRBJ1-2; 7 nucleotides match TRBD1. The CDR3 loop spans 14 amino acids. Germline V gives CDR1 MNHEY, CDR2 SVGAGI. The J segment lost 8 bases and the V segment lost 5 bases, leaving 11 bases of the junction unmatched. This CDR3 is CASSKRQGSGGYTF. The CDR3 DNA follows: TGTGCCAGCAGTAAACGACAGGGTTCGGGAGGCTACACCTTC.

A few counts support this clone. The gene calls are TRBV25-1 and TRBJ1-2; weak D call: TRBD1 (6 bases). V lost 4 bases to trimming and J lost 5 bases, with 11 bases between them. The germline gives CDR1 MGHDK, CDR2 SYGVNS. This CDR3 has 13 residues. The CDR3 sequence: CASSVGTSYGYTF. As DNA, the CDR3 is TGTGCCAGCAGTGTCGGGACATCATATGGCTACACCTTC.

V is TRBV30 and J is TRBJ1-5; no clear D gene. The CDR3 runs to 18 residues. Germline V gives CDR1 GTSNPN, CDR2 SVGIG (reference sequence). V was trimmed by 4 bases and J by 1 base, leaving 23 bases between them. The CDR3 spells CAWIRMRGPGGSNQPQHF. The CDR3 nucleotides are TGTGCCTGGATTCGAATGCGGGGTCCAGGAGGGAGCAATCAGCCCCAGCATTTT.

The CDR3 DNA follows: TGCGCCAGCAGCCCAAACGCGGGAGGTGACCACAATGAGCAGTTCTTC. It codes for CASSPNAGGDHNEQFF. V and J are TRBV5-1 and TRBJ2-1; the match to TRBD2 covers 8 bases. The V segment lost 4 bases and the J segment 5 bases; nucleotides outside the gene matches: 11. The CDR3 is 16 residues long. Germline V lookup: CDR1 SGHRS, CDR2 YFSETQ.

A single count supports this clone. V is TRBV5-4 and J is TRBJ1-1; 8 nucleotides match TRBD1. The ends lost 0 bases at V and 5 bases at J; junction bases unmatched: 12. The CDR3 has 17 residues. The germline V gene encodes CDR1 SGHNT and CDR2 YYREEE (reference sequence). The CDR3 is CASSLATRAGGWTEAFF. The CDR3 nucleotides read TGTGCCAGCAGCTTGGCGACGAGGGCAGGGGGCTGGACTGAAGCTTTCTTT.

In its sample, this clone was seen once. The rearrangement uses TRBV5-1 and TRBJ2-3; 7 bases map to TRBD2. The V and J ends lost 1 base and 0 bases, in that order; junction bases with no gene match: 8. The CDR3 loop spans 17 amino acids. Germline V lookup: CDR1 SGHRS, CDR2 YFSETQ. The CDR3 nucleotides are TGCGCCAGCAGCTTGAGCCTAGCGGAGACTAGCACAGATACGCAGTATTTT. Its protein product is CASSLSLAETSTDTQYF.

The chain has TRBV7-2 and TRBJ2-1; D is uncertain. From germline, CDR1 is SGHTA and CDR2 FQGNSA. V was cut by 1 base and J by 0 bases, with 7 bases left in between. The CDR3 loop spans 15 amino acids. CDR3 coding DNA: TGTGCCAGCAGCTTAGGTCTTAGCTCCTACAATGAGCAGTTCTTC. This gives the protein CASSLGLSSYNEQFF.

The CDR3 DNA sequence: TGTGCCAGCAGTTGGGTGACAGGGGGCTTCACTGAAGCTTTCTTT. It specifies CASSWVTGGFTEAFF. The genes are TRBV28 and TRBJ1-1; 10 nucleotides match TRBD1. Losses at the gene ends were 4 bases for V and 4 bases for J; bases not matched to a gene: 6. Germline values: CDR1 MDHEN, CDR2 SYDVKM. The CDR3 consists of 15 residues.

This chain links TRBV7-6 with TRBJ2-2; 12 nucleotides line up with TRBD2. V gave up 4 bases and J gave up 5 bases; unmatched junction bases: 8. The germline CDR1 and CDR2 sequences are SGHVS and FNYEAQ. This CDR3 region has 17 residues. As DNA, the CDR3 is TGTGCCAGCAGCTCTGGCCCTAGCGGGGGGGCGACCGGGGAGCTGTTTTTT. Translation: CASSSGPSGGATGELFF.

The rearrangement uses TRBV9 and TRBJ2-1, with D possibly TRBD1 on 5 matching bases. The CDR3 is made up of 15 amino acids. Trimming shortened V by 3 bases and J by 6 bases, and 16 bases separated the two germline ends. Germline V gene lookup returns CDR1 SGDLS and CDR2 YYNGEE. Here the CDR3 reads CASSARTKLGNEQFF. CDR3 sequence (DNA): TGTGCCAGCAGCGCAAGGACAAAGTTAGGCAATGAGCAGTTCTTC.

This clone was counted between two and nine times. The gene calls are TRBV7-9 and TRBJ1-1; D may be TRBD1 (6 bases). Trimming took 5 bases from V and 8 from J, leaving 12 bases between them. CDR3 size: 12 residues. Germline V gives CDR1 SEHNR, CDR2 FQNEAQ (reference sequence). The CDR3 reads CASSGDTGEAFF. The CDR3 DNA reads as TGTGCCAGCAGCGGGGACACCGGAGAAGCTTTCTTT.

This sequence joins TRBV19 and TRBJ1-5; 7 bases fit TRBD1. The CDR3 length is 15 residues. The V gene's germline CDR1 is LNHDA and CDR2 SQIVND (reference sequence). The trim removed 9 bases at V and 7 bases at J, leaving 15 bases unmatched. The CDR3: CASPLYEGARQPQHF. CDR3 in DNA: TGTGCCAGCCCGCTATATGAGGGGGCAAGACAGCCCCAGCATTTT.

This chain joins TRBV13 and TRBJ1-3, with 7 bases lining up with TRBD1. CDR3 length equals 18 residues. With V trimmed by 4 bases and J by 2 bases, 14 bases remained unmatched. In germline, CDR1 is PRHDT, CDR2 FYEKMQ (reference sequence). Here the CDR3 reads CASSSSPYRGMTGNTIYF. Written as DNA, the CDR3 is TGTGCCAGCAGCTCCTCCCCTTACAGGGGAATGACTGGAAACACCATATATTTT. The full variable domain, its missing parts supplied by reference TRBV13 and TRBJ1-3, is AAGVIQSPRHLIKEKRETATLKCYPIPRHDTVYWYQQGPGQDPQFLISFYEKMQSDKGSIPDRFSAQQFSDYHSELNMSSLELGDSALYFCASSSSPYRGMTGNTIYFGEGSWLTVV.

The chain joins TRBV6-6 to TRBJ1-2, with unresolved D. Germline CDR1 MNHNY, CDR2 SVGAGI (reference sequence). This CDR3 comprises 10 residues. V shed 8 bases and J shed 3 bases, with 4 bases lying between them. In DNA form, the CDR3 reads TGTGCCAGCCGGGACTATGGCTACACCTTC. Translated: CASRDYGYTF.

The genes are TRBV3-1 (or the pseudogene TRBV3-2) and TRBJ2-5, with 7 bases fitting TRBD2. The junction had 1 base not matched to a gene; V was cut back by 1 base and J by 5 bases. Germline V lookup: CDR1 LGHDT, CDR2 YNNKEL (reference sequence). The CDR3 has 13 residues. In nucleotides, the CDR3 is TGTGCCAGCAGCCAAGCGGGGGGTGAGACCCAGTACTTC. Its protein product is CASSQAGGETQYF.

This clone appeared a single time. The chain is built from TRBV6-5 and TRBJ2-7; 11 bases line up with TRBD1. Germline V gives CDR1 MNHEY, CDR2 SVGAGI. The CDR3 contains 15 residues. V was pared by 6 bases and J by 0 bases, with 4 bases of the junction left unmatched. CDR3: CASRTGTGGSYEQYF. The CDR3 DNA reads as TGTGCCAGCAGAACCGGGACAGGGGGCTCCTACGAGCAGTACTTC.

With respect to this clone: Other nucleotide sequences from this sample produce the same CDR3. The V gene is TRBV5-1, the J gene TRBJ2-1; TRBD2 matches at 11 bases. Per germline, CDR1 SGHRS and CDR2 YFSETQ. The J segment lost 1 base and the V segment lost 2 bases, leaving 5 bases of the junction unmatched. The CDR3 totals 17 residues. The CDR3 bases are TGCGCCAGCAGCTTACTAGCGGGAGTATCTTCCTACAATGAGCAGTTCTTC. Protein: CASSLLAGVSSYNEQFF.

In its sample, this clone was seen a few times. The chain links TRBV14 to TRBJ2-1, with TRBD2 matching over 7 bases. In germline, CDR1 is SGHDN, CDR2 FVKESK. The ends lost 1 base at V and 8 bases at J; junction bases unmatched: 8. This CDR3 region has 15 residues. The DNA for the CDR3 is TGTGCCAGCAGCCAAGGAGGGAGGGTAAGGGATGAGCAGTTCTTC. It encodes CASSQGGRVRDEQFF.

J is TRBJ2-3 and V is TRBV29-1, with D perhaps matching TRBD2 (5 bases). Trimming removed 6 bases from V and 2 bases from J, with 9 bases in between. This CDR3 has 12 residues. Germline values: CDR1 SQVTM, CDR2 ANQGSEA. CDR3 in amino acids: CSVGSDTDTQYF. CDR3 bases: TGCAGCGTAGGTAGCGACACAGATACGCAGTATTTT.

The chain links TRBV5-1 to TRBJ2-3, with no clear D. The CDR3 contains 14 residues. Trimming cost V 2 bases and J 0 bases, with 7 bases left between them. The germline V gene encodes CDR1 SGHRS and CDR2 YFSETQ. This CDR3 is CASSFATSTDTQYF. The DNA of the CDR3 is TGCGCCAGCAGCTTTGCGACTAGCACAGATACGCAGTATTTT.

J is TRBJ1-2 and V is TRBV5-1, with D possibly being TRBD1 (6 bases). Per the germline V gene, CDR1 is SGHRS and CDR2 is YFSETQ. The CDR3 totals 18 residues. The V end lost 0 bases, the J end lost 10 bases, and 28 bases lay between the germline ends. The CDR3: CASSLVGGLSQTKVVYTF. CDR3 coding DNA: TGCGCCAGCAGCTTGGTGGGGGGGCTTTCCCAGACGAAAGTAGTCTACACCTTC.

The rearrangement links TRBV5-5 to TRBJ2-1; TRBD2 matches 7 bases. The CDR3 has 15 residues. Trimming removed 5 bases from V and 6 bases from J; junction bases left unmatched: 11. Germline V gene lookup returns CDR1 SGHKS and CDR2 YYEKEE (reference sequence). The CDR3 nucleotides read TGTGCCAGCAGTAACAGCGGGATTCGATCCAATGAGCAGTTCTTC. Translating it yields CASSNSGIRSNEQFF.

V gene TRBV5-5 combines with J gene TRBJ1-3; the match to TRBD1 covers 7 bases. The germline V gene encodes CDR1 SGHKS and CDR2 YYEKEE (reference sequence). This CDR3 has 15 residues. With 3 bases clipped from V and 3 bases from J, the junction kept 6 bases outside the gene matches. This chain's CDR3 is CASSYGTEFGNTIYF. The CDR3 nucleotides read TGTGCCAGCAGCTACGGGACAGAATTTGGAAACACCATATATTTT.